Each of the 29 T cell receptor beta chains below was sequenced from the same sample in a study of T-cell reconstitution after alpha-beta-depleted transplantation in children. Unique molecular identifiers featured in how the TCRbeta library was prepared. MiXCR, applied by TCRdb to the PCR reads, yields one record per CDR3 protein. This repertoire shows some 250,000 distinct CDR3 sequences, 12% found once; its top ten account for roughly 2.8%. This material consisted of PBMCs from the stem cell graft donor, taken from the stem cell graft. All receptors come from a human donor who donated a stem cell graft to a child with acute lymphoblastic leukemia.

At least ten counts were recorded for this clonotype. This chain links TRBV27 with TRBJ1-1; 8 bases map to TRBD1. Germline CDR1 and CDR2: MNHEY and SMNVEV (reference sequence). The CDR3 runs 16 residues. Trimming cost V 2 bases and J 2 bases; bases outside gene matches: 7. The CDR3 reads CASSLGVQGENTEAFF. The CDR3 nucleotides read TGTGCCAGCAGTTTAGGGGTACAGGGGGAAAACACTGAAGCTTTCTTT.

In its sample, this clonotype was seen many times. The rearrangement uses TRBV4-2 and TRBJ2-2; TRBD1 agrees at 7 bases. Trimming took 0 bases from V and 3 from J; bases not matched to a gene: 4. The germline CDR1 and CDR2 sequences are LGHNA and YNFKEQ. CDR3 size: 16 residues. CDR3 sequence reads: CASSQEAGGDTGELFF. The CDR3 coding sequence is TGTGCCAGCAGCCAAGAGGCAGGGGGAGACACCGGGGAGCTGTTTTTT.

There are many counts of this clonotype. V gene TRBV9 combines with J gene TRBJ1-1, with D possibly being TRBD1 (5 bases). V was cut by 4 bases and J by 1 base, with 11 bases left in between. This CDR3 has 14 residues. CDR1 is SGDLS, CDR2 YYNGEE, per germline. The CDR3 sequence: CASSTWGENTEAFF. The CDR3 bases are TGTGCCAGCAGCACCTGGGGGGAGAACACTGAAGCTTTCTTT.

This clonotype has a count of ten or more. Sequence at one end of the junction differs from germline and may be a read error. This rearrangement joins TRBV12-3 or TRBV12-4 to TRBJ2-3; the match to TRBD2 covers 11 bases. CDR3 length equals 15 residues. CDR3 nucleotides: TGTGCCAGCAGTGTAGCGGGAGGGAGGACAGATACGCAGTATTTT. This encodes CASSVAGGRTDTQYF.

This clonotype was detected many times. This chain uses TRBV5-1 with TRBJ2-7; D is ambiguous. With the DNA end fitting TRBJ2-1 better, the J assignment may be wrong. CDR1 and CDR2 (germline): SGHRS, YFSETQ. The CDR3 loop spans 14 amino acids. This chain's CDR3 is CASRFYTSSYEQFF. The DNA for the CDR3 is TGCGCCAGCAGATTTTATACGTCGTCCTACGAGCAGTTCTTC.

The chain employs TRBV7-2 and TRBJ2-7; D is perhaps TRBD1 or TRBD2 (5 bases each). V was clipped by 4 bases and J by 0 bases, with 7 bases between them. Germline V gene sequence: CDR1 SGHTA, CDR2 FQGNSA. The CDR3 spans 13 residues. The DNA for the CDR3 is TGTGCCAGCAGCTGGGGGAGCTCCTACGAGCAGTACTTC. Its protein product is CASSWGSSYEQYF. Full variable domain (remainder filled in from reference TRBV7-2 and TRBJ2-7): GAGVSQSPSNKVTEKGKDVELRCDPISGHTALYWYRQSLGQGLEFLIYFQGNSAPDKSGLPSDRFSAERTGGSVSTLTIQRTQQEDSAVYLCASSWGSSYEQYFGPGTRLTVT.

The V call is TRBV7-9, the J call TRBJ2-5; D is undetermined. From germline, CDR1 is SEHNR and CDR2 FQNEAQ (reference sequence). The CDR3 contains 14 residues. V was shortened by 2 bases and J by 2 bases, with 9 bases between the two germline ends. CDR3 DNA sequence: TGTGCCAGCAGCTTATTGGGGTCACAAGAGACCCAGTACTTC. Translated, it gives CASSLLGSQETQYF.

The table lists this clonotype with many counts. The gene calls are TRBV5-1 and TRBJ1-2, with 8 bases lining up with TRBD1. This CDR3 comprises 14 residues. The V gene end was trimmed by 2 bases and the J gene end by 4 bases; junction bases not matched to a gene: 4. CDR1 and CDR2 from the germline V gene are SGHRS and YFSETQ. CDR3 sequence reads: CASSFQDRGYGYTF. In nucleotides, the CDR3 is TGCGCCAGCAGCTTTCAAGACAGGGGCTATGGCTACACCTTC.

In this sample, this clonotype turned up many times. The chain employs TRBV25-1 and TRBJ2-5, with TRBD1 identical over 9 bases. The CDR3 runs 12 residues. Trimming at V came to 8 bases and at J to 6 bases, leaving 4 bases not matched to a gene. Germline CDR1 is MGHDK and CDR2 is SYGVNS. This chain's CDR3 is CASGTGMKTQYF. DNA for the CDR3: TGTGCCAGCGGGACAGGGATGAAGACCCAGTACTTC.

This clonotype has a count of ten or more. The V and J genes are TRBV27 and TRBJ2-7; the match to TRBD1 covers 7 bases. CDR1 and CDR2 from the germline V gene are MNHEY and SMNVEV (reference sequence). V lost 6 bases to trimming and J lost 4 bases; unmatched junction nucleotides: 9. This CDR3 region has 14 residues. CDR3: CASSLGTAGYEQYF. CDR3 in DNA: TGTGCCAGCAGCTTAGGGACAGCTGGGTACGAGCAGTACTTC.

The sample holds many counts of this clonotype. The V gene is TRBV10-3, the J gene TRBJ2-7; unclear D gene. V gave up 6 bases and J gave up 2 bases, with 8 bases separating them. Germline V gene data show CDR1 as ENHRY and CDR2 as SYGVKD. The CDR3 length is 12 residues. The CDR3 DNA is TGTGCCATCAGCATCAGTACCTACGAGCAGTACTTC. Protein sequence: CAISISTYEQYF.

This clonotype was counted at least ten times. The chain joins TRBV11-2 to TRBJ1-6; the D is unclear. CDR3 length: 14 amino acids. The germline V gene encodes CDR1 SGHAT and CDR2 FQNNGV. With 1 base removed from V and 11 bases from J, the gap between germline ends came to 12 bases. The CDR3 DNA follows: TGTGCCAGCAGCTTAGTGGCAAGAGGGACACCCCTCCACTTT. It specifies CASSLVARGTPLHF.

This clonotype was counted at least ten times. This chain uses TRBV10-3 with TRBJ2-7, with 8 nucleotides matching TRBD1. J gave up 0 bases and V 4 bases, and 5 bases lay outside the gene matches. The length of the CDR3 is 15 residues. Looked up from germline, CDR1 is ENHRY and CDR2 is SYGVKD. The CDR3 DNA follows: TGTGCCATCAGTGTGGGACAGGTTAGCTCCTACGAGCAGTACTTC. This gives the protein CAISVGQVSSYEQYF.

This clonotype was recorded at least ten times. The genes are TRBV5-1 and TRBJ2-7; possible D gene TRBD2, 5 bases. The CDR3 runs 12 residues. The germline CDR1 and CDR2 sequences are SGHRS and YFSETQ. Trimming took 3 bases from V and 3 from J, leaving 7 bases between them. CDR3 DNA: TGCGCCAGCAGCTCGGACTTCTACGAGCAGTACTTC. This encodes CASSSDFYEQYF.

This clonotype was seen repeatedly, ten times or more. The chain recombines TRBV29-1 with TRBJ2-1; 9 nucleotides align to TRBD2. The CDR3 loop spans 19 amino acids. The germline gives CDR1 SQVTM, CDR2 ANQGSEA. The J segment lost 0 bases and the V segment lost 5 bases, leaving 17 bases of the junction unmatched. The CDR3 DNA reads TGCAGCGTTACAAATTGGGTTTTTTGGCGGGAGGGCTCCTACAATGAGCAGTTCTTC. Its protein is CSVTNWVFWREGSYNEQFF.

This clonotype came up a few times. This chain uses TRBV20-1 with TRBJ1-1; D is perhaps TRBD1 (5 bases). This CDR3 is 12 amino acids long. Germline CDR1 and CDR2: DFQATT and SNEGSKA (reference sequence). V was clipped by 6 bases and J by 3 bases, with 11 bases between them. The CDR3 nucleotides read TGCAGTGCCCGACAGACAGACACTGAAGCTTTCTTT. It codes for CSARQTDTEAFF.

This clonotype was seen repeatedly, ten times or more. Written as DNA, the CDR3 is TGCAGCGTTGAAGATGACAGGTCCTATGGCTACACCTTC. Translation: CSVEDDRSYGYTF. V and J are TRBV29-1 and TRBJ1-2; possible D gene TRBD1, 6 bases. CDR1 SQVTM and CDR2 ANQGSEA come from the germline V gene. CDR3 length: 13 amino acids. V was pared by 0 bases and J by 4 bases, with 9 bases between.

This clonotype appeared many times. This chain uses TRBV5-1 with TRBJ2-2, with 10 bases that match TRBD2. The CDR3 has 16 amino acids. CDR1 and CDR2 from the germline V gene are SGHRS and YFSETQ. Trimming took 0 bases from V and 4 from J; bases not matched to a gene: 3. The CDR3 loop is CASSLEGLASTGELFF. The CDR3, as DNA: TGCGCCAGCAGCTTGGAGGGACTAGCGTCCACCGGGGAGCTGTTTTTT.

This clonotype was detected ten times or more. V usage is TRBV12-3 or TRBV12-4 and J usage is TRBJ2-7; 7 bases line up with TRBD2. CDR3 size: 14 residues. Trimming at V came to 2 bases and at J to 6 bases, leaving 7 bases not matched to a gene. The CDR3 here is CASSLSGKGSEQYF. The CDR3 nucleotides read TGTGCCAGCAGTTTAAGCGGGAAAGGGTCCGAGCAGTACTTC.

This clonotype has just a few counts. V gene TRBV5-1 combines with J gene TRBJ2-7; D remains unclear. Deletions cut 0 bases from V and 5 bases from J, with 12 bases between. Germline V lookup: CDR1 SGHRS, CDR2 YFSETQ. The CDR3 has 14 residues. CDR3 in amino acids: CASSLVGGHNEQYF. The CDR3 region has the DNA TGCGCCAGCAGCTTGGTAGGCGGCCACAACGAGCAGTACTTC. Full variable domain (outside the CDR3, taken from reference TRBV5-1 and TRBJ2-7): KAGVTQTPRYLIKTRGQQVTLSCSPISGHRSVSWYQQTPGQGLQFLFEYFSETQRNKGNFPGRFSGRQFSNSRSEMNVSTLELGDSALYLCASSLVGGHNEQYFGPGTRLTVT.

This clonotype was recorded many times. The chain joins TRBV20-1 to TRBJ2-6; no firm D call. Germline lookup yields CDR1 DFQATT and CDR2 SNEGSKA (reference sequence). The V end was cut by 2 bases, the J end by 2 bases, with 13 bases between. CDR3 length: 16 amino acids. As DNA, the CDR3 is TGCAGTGCTAGACGACCTGGACCAACTGGGGCCAACGTCCTGACTTTC. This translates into CSARRPGPTGANVLTF.

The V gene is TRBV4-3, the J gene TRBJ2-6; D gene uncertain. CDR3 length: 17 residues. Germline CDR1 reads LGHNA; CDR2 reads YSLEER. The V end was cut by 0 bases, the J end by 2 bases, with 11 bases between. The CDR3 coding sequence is TGCGCCAGCAGCCAAGATCGTTGGGCTACTGGGGCCAACGTCCTGACTTTC. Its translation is CASSQDRWATGANVLTF.

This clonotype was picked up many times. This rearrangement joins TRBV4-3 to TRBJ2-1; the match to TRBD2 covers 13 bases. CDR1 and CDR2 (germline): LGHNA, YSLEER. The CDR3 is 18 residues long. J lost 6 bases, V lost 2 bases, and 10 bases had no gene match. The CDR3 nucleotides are TGCGCCAGCAGCCAAACATTACAGGGACTAGCGGGATTCAATGAGCAGTTCTTC. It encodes CASSQTLQGLAGFNEQFF.

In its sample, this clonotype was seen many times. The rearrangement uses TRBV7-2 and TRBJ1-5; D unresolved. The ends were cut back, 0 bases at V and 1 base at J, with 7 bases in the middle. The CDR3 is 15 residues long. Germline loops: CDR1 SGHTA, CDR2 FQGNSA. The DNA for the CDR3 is TGTGCCAGCAGCTTAGCAGCGGGGAGCAATCAGCCCCAGCATTTT. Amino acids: CASSLAAGSNQPQHF.

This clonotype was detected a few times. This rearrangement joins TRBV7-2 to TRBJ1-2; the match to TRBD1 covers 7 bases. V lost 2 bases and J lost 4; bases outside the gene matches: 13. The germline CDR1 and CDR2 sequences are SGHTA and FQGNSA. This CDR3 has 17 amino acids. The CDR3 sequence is CASSLSVQDRTPYGYTF. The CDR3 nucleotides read TGTGCCAGCAGCTTAAGTGTCCAGGACAGGACTCCCTATGGCTACACCTTC.

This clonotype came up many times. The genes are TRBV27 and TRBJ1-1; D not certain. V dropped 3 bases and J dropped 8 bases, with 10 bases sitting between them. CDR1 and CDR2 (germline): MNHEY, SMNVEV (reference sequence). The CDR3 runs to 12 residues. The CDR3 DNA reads TGTGCCAGCAGTTTTGAGTTGAGGGAAGCTTTCTTT. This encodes CASSFELREAFF.

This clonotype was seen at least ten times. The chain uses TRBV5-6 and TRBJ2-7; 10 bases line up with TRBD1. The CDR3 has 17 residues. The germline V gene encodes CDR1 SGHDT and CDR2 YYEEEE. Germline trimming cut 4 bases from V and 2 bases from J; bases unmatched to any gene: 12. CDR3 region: CASSSRRQGANPYEQYF. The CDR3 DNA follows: TGTGCCAGCAGCAGCCGACGACAGGGGGCAAATCCCTACGAGCAGTACTTC.

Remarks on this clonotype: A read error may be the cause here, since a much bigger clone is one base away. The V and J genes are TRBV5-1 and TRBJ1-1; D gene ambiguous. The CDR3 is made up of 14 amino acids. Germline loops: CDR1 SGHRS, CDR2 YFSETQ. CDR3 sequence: CVSSLSHPNTEAFF. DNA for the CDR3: TGCGTCAGCAGCTTGTCACACCCGAACACTGAAGCTTTCTTT.

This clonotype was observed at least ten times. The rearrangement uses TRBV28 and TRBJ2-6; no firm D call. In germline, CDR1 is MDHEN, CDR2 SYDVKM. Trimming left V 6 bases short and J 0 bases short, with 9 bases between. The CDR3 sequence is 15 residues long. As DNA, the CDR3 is TGTGCCAGCAGCCCCCTTGTCTCTGGGGCCAACGTCCTGACTTTC. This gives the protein CASSPLVSGANVLTF.